This T cell receptor beta chain emerged from a study of a mutant IDH1 vaccine in newly diagnosed glioma. The overall study: Standard pretreatment was either radiotherapy, temozolomide, or, for most, radiochemotherapy with temozolomide.

The time point denotes: week 47, end of study. Doses comprised 300 ug of mutant IDH1 20-mer peptide each, plus topical imiquimod. The patients received vaccinations eight times, in weeks 1, 3, 5, 7, 11, 15, 19 and 23. Donors had new IDH1-mutant astrocytomas of WHO grade 3 or 4 (ATRX-lost). Overall study findings and caveats: Top peripheral T cell clonotype shifts appeared unrelated to pseudoprogression.

TCRdb keeps only in-frame clones here, not all; method: immunoSEQ multiplex PCR. The sample consists of 50,000 to 65,000 clones, 75% to 90% of them appearing once. Concerning this clone itself: Its specificity is not known.

The CDR3 runs 14 residues. The germline V gene has CDR1 LNHDA and CDR2 SQIVND (reference sequence). Deletions cut 1 base from V and 1 base from J, with 7 bases between. This sequence originates from a woman aged 45-59 years with glioma. This chain links TRBV19 with TRBJ1-1; D not resolved. The sequenced sample was PBMCs, obtained from a glioma patient whose treatment included an IDH1 peptide vaccine. CDR3 amino acids: CASSIAEPNTEAFF. CDR3 sequence (DNA): TGTGCCAGTAGTATAGCTGAGCCGAACACTGAAGCTTTCTTT.